This T cell receptor beta chain emerged from a study of cytomegalovirus exposure and HLA in healthy donors. Study as a whole: Some 80 million unique TCR sequences came from HLA-typed donors in an early release.

Study-level findings and limits: Only CMV serostatus was available as immune exposure information. Researchers counted approximately 160 TCR beta chains as cytomegalovirus-associated.

Primers for the PCR totalled 60 Vbeta and 13 Jbeta. Profiling relied on immunoSEQ multiplex PCR, and the TCRdb table lists in-frame clones only, not all of them. The table lists 90,000 to 120,000 clones, less than 80% of them singletons, with 7.8% in the top ten. Regarding this clone: Its antigen remains unknown.

Germline V gene data show CDR1 as MRHNA and CDR2 as SNTAGT. V was pared by 6 bases and J by 1 base, with 4 bases of the junction left unmatched. This CDR3 has 14 residues. Sequencing was performed on PBMCs. This clonotype was obtained from a man aged 25 to 45 in good health and CMV-seronegative. The chain recombines TRBV6-4 with TRBJ2-3; TRBD1 aligns across 7 bases. CDR3 bases: TGTGCCAGCAGCAATACAGGGGGCACAGATACGCAGTATTTT. As protein: CASSNTGGTDTQYF.